These T cell receptor beta chains were read from a single sample in a study of beta chain features in type 1 diabetes. Profiled with immunoSEQ multiplex PCR; TCRdb holds only in-frame clones, not every one. The sample comprises some 360,000 clones, roughly a fifth of which are singletons, and 0.044% rests with the top ten. The sample consisted of naive CD4+ T cells from blood. These TCRs come from a woman under 30 in good health. The CDR3 runs from the conserved cysteine through the conserved F or W. Fields, in order: D gene, J gene, clone size, V gene, CDR3 protein, CDR3 DNA. D genes are given only for firm matches. Expanded clones are given a class, and other clones once, few, many or no size at all.

d_gene: TRBD1
j_gene: TRBJ2-3
abundance: few
v_gene: TRBV5-6
CDR3aa: CASSLARGRGSTDTQYF
CDR3nt: TGTGCCAGCAGCTTGGCCAGGGGGAGAGGGAGCACAGATACGCAGTATTTT

d_gene: .
j_gene: TRBJ1-2
abundance: few
v_gene: TRBV30
CDR3aa: CAWSGGSYDGYTF
CDR3nt: TGTGCCTGGAGTGGGGGCAGCTACGATGGCTACACCTTC

d_gene: .
j_gene: TRBJ2-7
abundance: .
v_gene: TRBV5-1
CDR3aa: CASSLNLGTSTYEQYF
CDR3nt: TGCGCCAGCAGCTTGAACCTCGGGACATCCACCTACGAGCAGTACTTC

d_gene: .
j_gene: TRBJ2-1
abundance: few
v_gene: TRBV30
CDR3aa: CASSRGAGAFNEQFF
CDR3nt: TGTGCATCTAGTAGGGGGGCGGGAGCTTTCAATGAGCAGTTCTTC

d_gene: .
j_gene: TRBJ1-5
abundance: .
v_gene: TRBV7-2
CDR3aa: CASSLGTINQPQHF
CDR3nt: TGTGCCAGCAGCTTAGGGACAATTAATCAGCCCCAGCATTTT

d_gene: TRBD2
j_gene: TRBJ2-1
abundance: .
v_gene: TRBV29-1
CDR3aa: CSVEGLAGGPGFF
CDR3nt: TGCAGCGTTGAAGGACTAGCGGGAGGCCCCGGGTTCTTC

d_gene: TRBD1
j_gene: TRBJ2-4
abundance: .
v_gene: TRBV18
CDR3aa: CASSQGTGLNIQYF
CDR3nt: TGTGCCAGCTCACAAGGGACAGGGTTGAACATTCAGTACTTC

d_gene: .
j_gene: TRBJ2-3
abundance: .
v_gene: TRBV11-1
CDR3aa: CASSSPQDTQYF
CDR3nt: TGTGCCAGCAGCTCGCCCCAGGATACGCAGTATTTT

d_gene: .
j_gene: TRBJ1-2
abundance: few
v_gene: TRBV6-5
CDR3aa: CASSYRTASGYTF
CDR3nt: TGTGCCAGCAGTTACAGGACAGCCAGCGGCTACACCTTC

d_gene: TRBD1
j_gene: TRBJ2-5
abundance: many
v_gene: TRBV29-1
CDR3aa: CSVDQGAGTIQYF
CDR3nt: TGCAGCGTTGACCAGGGGGCCGGGACGATCCAGTACTTC

d_gene: .
j_gene: TRBJ1-1
abundance: .
v_gene: TRBV7-2
CDR3aa: CASRQRAPRTEAFF
CDR3nt: TGTGCCAGCAGGCAAAGAGCCCCGCGCACTGAAGCTTTCTTT

d_gene: TRBD1
j_gene: TRBJ1-2
abundance: few
v_gene: TRBV19
CDR3aa: CASSDRGEGYTF
CDR3nt: TGTGCCAGTTCGGACAGGGGTGAAGGCTACACCTTC

d_gene: .
j_gene: TRBJ2-3
abundance: .
v_gene: TRBV2
CDR3aa: CASSEQGSTDTQYF
CDR3nt: TGTGCCAGCAGTGAACAGGGGAGCACAGATACGCAGTATTTT

d_gene: .
j_gene: TRBJ2-3
abundance: .
v_gene: TRBV7-9
CDR3aa: CASSLTTRTDTQYF
CDR3nt: TGTGCCAGCAGCCTGACTACCCGCACAGATACGCAGTATTTT

d_gene: .
j_gene: TRBJ1-4
abundance: .
v_gene: TRBV4-3
CDR3aa: CASSQAAGWPPHEKLFF
CDR3nt: TGCGCCAGCAGCCAAGCGGCGGGGTGGCCCCCCCATGAAAAACTGTTTTTT

d_gene: TRBD1
j_gene: TRBJ2-5
abundance: .
v_gene: TRBV5-1
CDR3aa: CASSSGTVQETQYF
CDR3nt: TGCGCCAGCAGCTCCGGGACAGTCCAAGAGACCCAGTACTTC

d_gene: TRBD1
j_gene: TRBJ2-7
abundance: few
v_gene: TRBV9
CDR3aa: CASSVGGTGSVYEQYF
CDR3nt: TGTGCCAGCAGCGTAGGGGGGACAGGGAGCGTGTACGAGCAGTACTTC

d_gene: TRBD1
j_gene: TRBJ2-1
abundance: .
v_gene: TRBV5-1
CDR3aa: CASWGQEDNEQFF
CDR3nt: TGCGCCAGCTGGGGACAGGAAGACAATGAGCAGTTCTTC

d_gene: TRBD1
j_gene: TRBJ2-7
abundance: .
v_gene: TRBV9
CDR3aa: CASSPERTGDDEQYF
CDR3nt: TGTGCCAGCAGCCCGGAGCGGACAGGGGACGACGAGCAGTACTTC

d_gene: TRBD2
j_gene: TRBJ2-7
abundance: .
v_gene: TRBV5-4
CDR3aa: CASSLGLAGAYEQYF
CDR3nt: TGTGCCAGCAGCTTGGGGCTAGCGGGAGCCTACGAGCAGTACTTC

d_gene: TRBD2
j_gene: TRBJ2-5
abundance: .
v_gene: TRBV7-2
CDR3aa: CASSAGLAGGQETQYF
CDR3nt: TGTGCCAGCAGCGCCGGACTAGCGGGGGGGCAAGAGACCCAGTACTTC

d_gene: .
j_gene: TRBJ2-1
abundance: .
v_gene: TRBV5-1
CDR3aa: CASSLSSNEQFF
CDR3nt: TGCGCCAGCAGCTTATCGAGCAATGAGCAGTTCTTC

d_gene: TRBD1
j_gene: TRBJ2-3
abundance: few
v_gene: TRBV6-6
CDR3aa: CASRQGVDTQYF
CDR3nt: TGTGCCAGCAGGCAGGGGGTGGATACGCAGTATTTT

d_gene: .
j_gene: TRBJ2-7
abundance: .
v_gene: TRBV11-2
CDR3aa: CASSPGAGQGLYEQYF
CDR3nt: TGTGCCAGCAGCCCAGGGGCGGGTCAGGGGCTGTACGAGCAGTACTTC

d_gene: .
j_gene: TRBJ1-6
abundance: .
v_gene: TRBV5-4
CDR3aa: CASSFDTTMAPLHF
CDR3nt: TGTGCCAGCAGCTTTGACACGACCATGGCACCCCTCCACTTT

d_gene: .
j_gene: TRBJ1-4
abundance: .
v_gene: TRBV30
CDR3aa: CAWSSQISINEKLFF
CDR3nt: TGTGCCTGGAGCTCTCAGATTTCGATTAATGAAAAACTGTTTTTT

d_gene: TRBD1
j_gene: TRBJ2-7
abundance: .
v_gene: TRBV6-5
CDR3aa: CASRADRGLTYEQYF
CDR3nt: TGTGCCAGCAGGGCCGACAGGGGGCTTACCTACGAGCAGTACTTC

d_gene: .
j_gene: TRBJ1-5
abundance: few
v_gene: TRBV5-4
CDR3aa: CAGSRGGEDQPQHF
CDR3nt: TGTGCCGGCTCTCGGGGGGGCGAAGATCAGCCCCAGCATTTT

d_gene: TRBD1
j_gene: TRBJ1-2
abundance: few
v_gene: TRBV28
CDR3aa: CASTKGTGATRGYTF
CDR3nt: TGTGCCAGCACCAAAGGGACAGGGGCCACTAGGGGCTACACCTTC

d_gene: .
j_gene: TRBJ2-1
abundance: few
v_gene: TRBV7-6
CDR3aa: CASSDTRRNNEQFF
CDR3nt: TGTGCCAGCAGTGATACAAGGAGGAACAATGAGCAGTTCTTC

d_gene: .
j_gene: TRBJ1-2
abundance: few
v_gene: TRBV7-8
CDR3aa: CASSLEGQGLSYTF
CDR3nt: TGTGCCAGCAGCTTAGAGGGGCAGGGATTAAGCTACACCTTC

d_gene: .
j_gene: TRBJ1-5
abundance: .
v_gene: TRBV19
CDR3aa: CASSTLLNQPQHF
CDR3nt: TGTGCCAGTAGTACCCTTCTTAATCAGCCCCAGCATTTT

d_gene: .
j_gene: TRBJ1-2
abundance: few
v_gene: TRBV11-2
CDR3aa: CASSLSSMAQKYGYTF
CDR3nt: TGTGCCAGCAGCTTGTCTTCGATGGCACAGAAGTATGGCTACACCTTC

d_gene: .
j_gene: TRBJ2-2
abundance: few
v_gene: TRBV5-1
CDR3aa: CASSLTGSSTGELFF
CDR3nt: TGCGCCAGCAGCTTGACGGGATCGAGCACCGGGGAGCTGTTTTTT

d_gene: .
j_gene: TRBJ2-7
abundance: .
v_gene: TRBV19
CDR3aa: CASSKDGETSYEQYF
CDR3nt: TGTGCCAGTAGTAAGGATGGGGAGACTTCCTACGAGCAGTACTTC

d_gene: TRBD2
j_gene: TRBJ2-1
abundance: few
v_gene: TRBV5-4
CDR3aa: CASSLSGSSYNEQFF
CDR3nt: TGTGCCAGCAGCTTGAGCGGGAGCTCCTACAATGAGCAGTTCTTC

d_gene: TRBD1
j_gene: TRBJ2-7
abundance: few
v_gene: TRBV30
CDR3aa: CAWRGQGYEQYF
CDR3nt: TGTGCCTGGAGGGGACAGGGGTACGAGCAGTACTTC

d_gene: TRBD1
j_gene: TRBJ1-2
abundance: few
v_gene: TRBV7-2
CDR3aa: CANRGTAYGYTF
CDR3nt: TGTGCCAATAGAGGGACAGCCTATGGCTACACCTTC

d_gene: .
j_gene: TRBJ2-7
abundance: .
v_gene: TRBV2
CDR3aa: CASSLEQGRLDEQYF
CDR3nt: TGTGCCAGCAGCCTGGAACAGGGGAGGTTGGACGAGCAGTACTTC

d_gene: TRBD1
j_gene: TRBJ2-3
abundance: .
v_gene: TRBV6-6
CDR3aa: CANQDRVEGTQYF
CDR3nt: TGTGCCAACCAAGACAGGGTAGAGGGGACGCAGTATTTT

d_gene: TRBD1
j_gene: TRBJ1-5
abundance: few
v_gene: TRBV30
CDR3aa: CAWAGTDNQPQHF
CDR3nt: TGTGCCTGGGCCGGGACAGACAATCAGCCCCAGCATTTT

d_gene: TRBD1
j_gene: TRBJ2-3
abundance: few
v_gene: TRBV7-9
CDR3aa: CASVGDRATDTQYF
CDR3nt: TGTGCCAGCGTGGGCGACAGGGCCACAGATACGCAGTATTTT

d_gene: .
j_gene: TRBJ1-6
abundance: .
v_gene: TRBV6-5
CDR3aa: CASSYSDSYLPLHF
CDR3nt: TGTGCCAGCAGTTACTCTGACAGTTATTTACCCCTCCACTTT

d_gene: .
j_gene: TRBJ1-2
abundance: .
v_gene: TRBV30
CDR3aa: CAWSVRDFYGYTF
CDR3nt: TGTGCCTGGAGTGTGAGGGACTTCTATGGCTACACCTTC

d_gene: .
j_gene: TRBJ2-7
abundance: .
v_gene: TRBV5-1
CDR3aa: CASSKTTPYEQYF
CDR3nt: TGCGCCAGCAGCAAGACTACCCCCTACGAGCAGTACTTC

d_gene: TRBD2
j_gene: TRBJ2-1
abundance: .
v_gene: TRBV12-5
CDR3aa: CASAISGAGYYEQFF
CDR3nt: TGTGCTAGTGCCATTAGCGGGGCGGGTTACTATGAGCAGTTCTTC

d_gene: TRBD2
j_gene: TRBJ2-5
abundance: few
v_gene: TRBV7-2
CDR3aa: CASSSIAGAGETQYF
CDR3nt: TGTGCCAGCAGCTCCATAGCGGGGGCGGGAGAGACCCAGTACTTC

d_gene: .
j_gene: TRBJ1-1
abundance: .
v_gene: TRBV5-1
CDR3aa: CASSWLGGVNTEAFF
CDR3nt: TGCGCCAGCAGCTGGCTCGGCGGCGTGAACACTGAAGCTTTCTTT

d_gene: TRBD2
j_gene: TRBJ2-7
abundance: .
v_gene: TRBV14
CDR3aa: CASSQSGTSGVEQYF
CDR3nt: TGTGCCAGCAGCCAGTCCGGGACTAGCGGGGTCGAGCAGTACTTC

d_gene: .
j_gene: TRBJ1-1
abundance: .
v_gene: TRBV5-4
CDR3aa: CASSPPTGMNTEAFF
CDR3nt: TGTGCCAGCAGCCCGCCCACAGGGATGAACACTGAAGCTTTCTTT